This T cell receptor (beta chain) was retrieved from a study of neoadjuvant anti-PD-1 for oral cavity cancer. The wider study: Patients without progression got a fourth dose around day 43.

CDR1 is MNHEY, CDR2 SMNVEV, per germline (reference sequence). The ends were cut back, 4 bases at V and 6 bases at J, with 7 bases in the middle. This CDR3 has 11 residues. The time point here: after neoadjuvant nivolumab, at surgical resection. These newly diagnosed stage II-IVA oral cavity squamous cell carcinoma patients had no prior systemic or radiation treatment. PBMCs were not maintained or expanded in culture before analysis. Overall study findings and caveats: Each response group had just three patients in TCR analyses.

Sequenced by immunoSEQ multiplex PCR; TCRdb stores in-frame clones only, minus some. The sample consists of about 13,000 clones, under 70% of them appearing once. Concerning this clone: Its specificity is not known.

The rearrangement links TRBV27 to TRBJ2-7; D ambiguous. Material: PBMCs, obtained after nivolumab (anti-PD-1) treatment. The receptor was derived from a person aged 35-79 years with oral cavity squamous cell carcinoma. The CDR3 sequence: CASSWGSEQYF. CDR3 nucleotides: TGTGCCAGCAGTTGGGGATCCGAGCAGTACTTC.